This TCR beta chain came from a study of T cells in Graves' hyperthyroidism and ophthalmopathy. At least ten counts were recorded for this clonotype. Trimming took off 3 bases at V and 3 bases at J, with 15 bases between the two ends. The V gene's germline CDR1 is KGHSH and CDR2 LQKENI. The CDR3 spans 15 residues. Lactation, pregnancy, other autoimmune disease or uncontrolled infection led to exclusion of patients. Every diagnosis used clinical symptoms, serum thyroxine and TRAb, thyroid ultrasound and orbital computed tomography. RNA transcripts gave rise to amplified TCR beta CDR3 regions. Initially, a first-round RT-PCR of the TCR CDR3 employed the HTBI primer set. TCRdb reprocessed the multiplex PCR reads with MiXCR, giving one entry per CDR3 protein. The sample lists more than 550,000 distinct CDR3 sequences, approximately 19% occurring once.

This clonotype was obtained from a woman aged 45-65 years with Graves' hyperthyroidism that later progressed to Graves' ophthalmopathy. The material sequenced was blood. The rearrangement joins TRBV18 to TRBJ2-7; tentatively, D is TRBD1 or TRBD2 (5 bases each). The CDR3 DNA reads TGTGCCAGCTCACCTTCCGGGACGGCCTTCTACGAGCAGTACTTC. This sequence encodes CASSPSGTAFYEQYF.